The TCR beta chain under discussion was sequenced for a study of response to subunit inactivated influenza vaccine listed by TCRdb under 2018. Regarding the complete study: Deep quantitative profiling of the T cell receptor repertoire was used in the study to follow responses to a trivalent subunit inactivated influenza vaccine.

Receptor libraries were prepared by RT-PCR. The run used an Illumina HiSeq 2500. The raw public data were reprocessed by TCRdb itself: fastp quality trimming at Q25, MiXCR clonotype calling, in-frame beta chains only. Records with the same CDR3 protein are collapsed into one entry carrying the most frequent genes and DNA. Present in this sample are roughly 700,000 distinct CDR3 sequences, less than 20% of which were seen just once. The top ten hold around 10% of the sample. Here is what the overall study found, with its caveats: The authors proposed that each seasonal influenza vaccination may bring in only a limited number of new T cells.

This clonotype has only a few counts. The antigen this receptor binds is unknown. It has no much larger one-base neighbor in the sample; base qualities were not kept. The sequencing used PBMCs from blood, collected 11 to 12 days after vaccination. This TCR was recovered from a man in his forties or fifties who received an inactivated influenza vaccine. Donor details come from another sample of the same person, matched by shared clones.

This receptor has the CDR3 CSARVPTPYNEQFF. The sequenced DNA: TGCAGTGCTAGAGTACCCACACCGTACAATGAGCAGTTCTTC. The sequence links TRBV20-1 to TRBJ2-1; the D gene cannot be named for sure. CDR1 and CDR2 (DFQATT, SNEGSKA) derive from the germline V gene (reference sequence). The germline ends are 11 bases apart after V is trimmed by 1 base and J by 4 bases. The CDR3 runs 14 residues from the cysteine to the phenylalanine. The sequence is cut down to CDR3 DNA, 42 bases in frame from base 1.